Here is one T cell receptor (beta chain) with its context. Antigen: not known. The J segment lost 7 bases and the V segment lost 5 bases, leaving 6 bases of the junction unmatched. The CDR3 is 15 amino acids. Germline-derived CDR1 and CDR2 are MNHEY and SVGAGI. Sequenced by immunoSEQ multiplex PCR; TCRdb stores in-frame clones only, minus some. The data contain 500,000 to 550,000 clones, 95% to 97% of them singletons. This record comes from a study of shared clonotypes between healthy human individuals. Study-wide results and caveats: A few donors showed sharing of approximately 5% of naive CD4 clonotypes.

The source material was naive CD4+ T cells sorted from blood. The subset is: CD45RA+ positively selected. The clonotype comes from a woman aged 30 to 39 in good health. The chain uses TRBV6-5 and TRBJ2-1; TRBD2 matches 12 bases. CDR3 DNA sequence: TGTGCCAGCAGTCAACTAGCGGGAGGTTGGAATGAGCAGTTCTTC. Its protein product is CASSQLAGGWNEQFF.